These 8 T cell receptor beta chains share one sample of origin, sequenced in a study of T cell responses to AZD1222 COVID-19 vaccine. Clones were read by immunoSEQ multiplex PCR, and TCRdb kept only the in-frame ones, dropping some. The listing records about 140,000 clones. The sequenced material came from peripheral blood. These receptors all come from an adult in good health.

The rearrangement links TRBV30 to TRBJ2-1; tentatively, D is TRBD1 or TRBD2 (5 bases each). CDR3 size: 14 residues. CDR1 is GTSNPN and CDR2 is SVGIG in the germline V gene (reference sequence). Trimming removed 0 bases at V and 14 bases at J, with 20 bases between. The chain's CDR3 is CAWSVGAGDGVEFF. The CDR3, as DNA: TGTGCCTGGAGTGTAGGCGCCGGGGACGGGGTGGAGTTCTTC. Variable domain in full (rest from reference TRBV30 and TRBJ2-1): SQTIHQWPATLVQPVGSPLSLECTVEGTSNPNLYWYRQAAGRGLQLLFYSVGIGQISSEVPQNLSASRPQDRQFILSSKKLLLSDSGFYLCAWSVGAGDGVEFFGPGTRLTVL.

The chain uses TRBV19 and TRBJ1-3; tentatively, D is TRBD1 (5 bases). This CDR3 comprises 15 residues. V was clipped by 2 bases and J by 0 bases, with 8 bases between them. CDR1 and CDR2 from the germline V gene are LNHDA and SQIVND (reference sequence). The CDR3 sequence is CASSILDNSGNTIYF. In DNA form, the CDR3 reads TGTGCCAGTAGTATATTGGACAACTCTGGAAACACCATATATTTT.

V and J are TRBV4-1 and TRBJ2-1; D ambiguous. V was clipped by 5 bases and J by 7 bases, with 12 bases between them. Germline V CDR1 and CDR2: MGHRA, YSYEKL. This CDR3 region has 13 residues. In DNA, the CDR3 is TGCGCCAGCAGCGCCCTATTGGGTAATGAGCAGTTCTTC. As protein: CASSALLGNEQFF.

The rearrangement joins TRBV19 to TRBJ1-2, with D possibly being TRBD1 (6 bases). The CDR3 is made up of 14 amino acids. Per the germline V gene, CDR1 is LNHDA and CDR2 is SQIVND (reference sequence). V lost 8 bases, J lost 4 bases, and 17 bases lay in between. The CDR3 loop reads CASGTPPSGYGYTF. The CDR3 DNA follows: TGTGCCAGTGGGACACCACCTTCTGGCTATGGCTACACCTTC. Based on the CDR3 plus reference TRBV19 and TRBJ1-2, the full variable domain is DGGITQSPKYLFRKEGQNVTLSCEQNLNHDAMYWYRQDPGQGLRLIYYSQIVNDFQKGDIAEGYSVSREKKESFPLTVTSAQKNPTAFYLCASGTPPSGYGYTFGSGTRLTVV.

This rearrangement joins TRBV10-3 to TRBJ2-7; 11 bases map to TRBD1. V lost 6 bases and J lost 2; bases outside the gene matches: 6. This CDR3 comprises 15 residues. Germline loops: CDR1 ENHRY, CDR2 SYGVKD. CDR3 nucleotides: TGTGCCATCAGGCCCGGGACAGGGGGTGCCTACGAGCAGTACTTC. Translating gives CAIRPGTGGAYEQYF.

The CDR3 loop is CATKLAGGGTGELFF. CDR3 DNA: TGTGCCACCAAACTAGCGGGGGGCGGTACCGGGGAGCTGTTTTTT. The rearrangement links TRBV24-1 to TRBJ2-2; 12 nucleotides agree with TRBD2. Germline values: CDR1 KGHDR, CDR2 SFDVKD. V was clipped by 8 bases and J by 5 bases; unmatched bases: 5. The CDR3 runs 15 residues.

The chain has TRBV11-3 and TRBJ1-2, with 8 bases matching TRBD1. CDR3 length: 14 residues. J lost 4 bases, V lost 9 bases, and 10 bases had no gene match. Germline lookup yields CDR1 SGHNT and CDR2 YENEEA. The CDR3 spells CASSPGTGPYGYTF. Written as DNA, the CDR3 is TGTGCCAGTAGCCCCGGGACAGGTCCCTATGGCTACACCTTC.

The chain carries TRBV14 and TRBJ1-2, with D perhaps TRBD1 (5 bases). Per the germline V gene, CDR1 is SGHDN and CDR2 is FVKESK. CDR3 length equals 14 residues. V was cut by 0 bases and J by 6 bases, with 11 bases left in between. This CDR3 is CASSQEAAGNGYTF. DNA for the CDR3: TGTGCCAGCAGCCAAGAGGCGGCAGGGAATGGCTACACCTTC.